This T cell receptor beta chain was sequenced for a study of T cell responses to AZD1222 COVID-19 vaccine. Libraries were prepared by immunoSEQ multiplex PCR; TCRdb keeps only in-frame clonotypes and omits some of them. Of roughly 30,000 clones in the sample, roughly 73% were seen once. CDR3 length: 15 amino acids. Per germline, CDR1 GTSNPN and CDR2 SVGIG (reference sequence). V shed 1 base and J shed 4 bases, with 16 bases lying between them. This clonotype originated in an adult in good health. The chain uses TRBV30 and TRBJ1-1; TRBD1 is a possible D gene (5 bases). This specimen consisted of peripheral blood, obtained on day 0 of AZD1222 vaccination. The CDR3 loop is CAWSETQGWGTEAFF. The CDR3 region has the DNA TGTGCCTGGAGTGAGACCCAGGGATGGGGCACTGAAGCTTTCTTT.